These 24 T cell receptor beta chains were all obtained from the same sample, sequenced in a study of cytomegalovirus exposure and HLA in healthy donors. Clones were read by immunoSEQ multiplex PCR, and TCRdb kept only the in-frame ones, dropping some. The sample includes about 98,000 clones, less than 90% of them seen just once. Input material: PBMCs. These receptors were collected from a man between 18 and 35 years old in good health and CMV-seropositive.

The CDR3 sequence: CASSQDYPLRGSFGEQFF. The CDR3 DNA reads TGCGCCAGCAGCCAAGATTATCCCCTACGCGGGAGTTTTGGTGAGCAGTTCTTC. The chain carries TRBV4-3 and TRBJ2-1, with TRBD2 identical over 7 bases. V lost 0 bases, J lost 9 bases, and 17 bases stayed unmatched. This CDR3 contains 18 residues. Germline CDR1 LGHNA, CDR2 YSLEER.

The CDR3 region has the DNA TGTGCCATCAGTGAGTCGACCAGGGGCACTGAAGCTTTCTTT. Its protein is CAISESTRGTEAFF. This rearrangement joins TRBV10-3 to TRBJ1-1; possible D gene TRBD1, 6 bases. CDR1 is ENHRY, CDR2 SYGVKD, per germline. V was trimmed by 0 bases and J by 4 bases, leaving 9 bases between them. The CDR3 consists of 14 residues.

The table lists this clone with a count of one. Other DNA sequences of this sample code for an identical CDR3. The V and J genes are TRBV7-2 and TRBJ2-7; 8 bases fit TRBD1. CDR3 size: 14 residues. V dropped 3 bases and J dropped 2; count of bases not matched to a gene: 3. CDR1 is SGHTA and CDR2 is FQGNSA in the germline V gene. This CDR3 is CASSLGTGTYEQYF. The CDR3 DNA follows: TGTGCCAGCAGCTTGGGGACAGGTACCTACGAGCAGTACTTC.

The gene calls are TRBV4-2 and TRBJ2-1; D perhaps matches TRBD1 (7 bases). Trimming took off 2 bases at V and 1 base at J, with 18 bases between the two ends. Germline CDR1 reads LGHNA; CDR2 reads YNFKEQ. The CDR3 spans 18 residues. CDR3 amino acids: CASSQFRGTAGSYNEQFF. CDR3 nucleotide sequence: TGTGCCAGCAGCCAATTTCGCGGGACAGCCGGGTCCTACAATGAGCAGTTCTTC.

As DNA, the CDR3 is TGTGCCAGCAGCTTCGGGGGGGCCTATGGCTACACCTTC. This encodes CASSFGGAYGYTF. The chain carries TRBV7-2 and TRBJ1-2; TRBD1 is a possible D gene (6 bases). The CDR3 length is 13 residues. With 3 bases removed from V and 4 bases from J, the gap between germline ends came to 9 bases. Germline V gene data show CDR1 as SGHTA and CDR2 as FQGNSA. The whole variable domain, remainder taken from reference TRBV7-2 and TRBJ1-2, is GAGVSQSPSNKVTEKGKDVELRCDPISGHTALYWYRQSLGQGLEFLIYFQGNSAPDKSGLPSDRFSAERTGGSVSTLTIQRTQQEDSAVYLCASSFGGAYGYTFGSGTRLTVV.

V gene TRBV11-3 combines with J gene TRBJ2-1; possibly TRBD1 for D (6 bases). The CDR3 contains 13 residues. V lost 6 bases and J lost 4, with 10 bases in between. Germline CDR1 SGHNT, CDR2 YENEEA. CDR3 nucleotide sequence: TGTGCCAGCAGGGGGACAAAATACAATGAGCAGTTCTTC. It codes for CASRGTKYNEQFF.

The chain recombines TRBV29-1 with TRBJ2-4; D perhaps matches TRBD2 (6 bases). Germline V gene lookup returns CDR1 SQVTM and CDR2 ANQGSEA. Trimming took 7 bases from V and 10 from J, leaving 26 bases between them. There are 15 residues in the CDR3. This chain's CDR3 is CSAQSGGNSIGIQYF. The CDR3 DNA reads TGCAGCGCCCAAAGTGGGGGGAATTCGATTGGAATTCAGTACTTC.

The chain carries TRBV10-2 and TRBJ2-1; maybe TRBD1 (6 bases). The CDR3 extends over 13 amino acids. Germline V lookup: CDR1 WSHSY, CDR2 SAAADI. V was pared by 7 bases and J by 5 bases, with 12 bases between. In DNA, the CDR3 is TGCGCCAGCATGGGGGCAGAACACAATGAGCAGTTCTTC. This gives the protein CASMGAEHNEQFF.

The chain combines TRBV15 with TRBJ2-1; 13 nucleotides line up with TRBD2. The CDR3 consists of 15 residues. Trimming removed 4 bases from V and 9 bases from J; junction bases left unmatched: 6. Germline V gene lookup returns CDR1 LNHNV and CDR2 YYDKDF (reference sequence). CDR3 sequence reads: CATSKTSGGFGEQFF. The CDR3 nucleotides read TGTGCCACCAGCAAGACTAGCGGGGGGTTTGGTGAGCAGTTCTTC.

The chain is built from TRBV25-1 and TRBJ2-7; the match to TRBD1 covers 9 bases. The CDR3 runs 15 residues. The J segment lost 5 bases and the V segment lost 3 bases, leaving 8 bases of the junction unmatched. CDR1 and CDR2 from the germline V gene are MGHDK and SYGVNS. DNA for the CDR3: TGTGCCAGCAGTGATAGGGACAGGGCGGGTAACGAGCAGTACTTC. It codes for CASSDRDRAGNEQYF.

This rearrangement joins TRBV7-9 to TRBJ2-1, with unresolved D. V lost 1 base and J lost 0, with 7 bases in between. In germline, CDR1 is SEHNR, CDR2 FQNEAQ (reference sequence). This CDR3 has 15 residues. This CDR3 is CASSLGPRSYNEQFF. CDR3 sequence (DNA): TGTGCCAGCAGCTTAGGGCCCCGCTCCTACAATGAGCAGTTCTTC.

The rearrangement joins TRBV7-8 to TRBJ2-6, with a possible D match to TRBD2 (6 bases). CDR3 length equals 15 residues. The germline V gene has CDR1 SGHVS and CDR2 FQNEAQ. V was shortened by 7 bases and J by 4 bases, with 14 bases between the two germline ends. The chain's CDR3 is CASMIGGTGANVLTF. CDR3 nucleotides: TGTGCCAGCATGATTGGGGGGACCGGGGCCAACGTCCTGACTTTC. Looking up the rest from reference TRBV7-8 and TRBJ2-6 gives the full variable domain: GAGVSQSPRYKVAKRGQDVALRCDPISGHVSLFWYQQALGQGPEFLTYFQNEAQLDKSGLPSDRFFAERPEGSVSTLKIQRTQQEDSAVYLCASMIGGTGANVLTFGAGSRLTVL.

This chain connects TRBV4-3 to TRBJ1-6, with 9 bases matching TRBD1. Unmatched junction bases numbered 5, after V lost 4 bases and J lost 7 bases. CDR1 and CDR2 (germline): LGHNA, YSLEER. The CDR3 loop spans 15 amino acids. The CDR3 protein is CASSPMTGGNSPLHF. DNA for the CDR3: TGCGCCAGCAGCCCAATGACAGGGGGAAATTCACCCCTCCACTTT.

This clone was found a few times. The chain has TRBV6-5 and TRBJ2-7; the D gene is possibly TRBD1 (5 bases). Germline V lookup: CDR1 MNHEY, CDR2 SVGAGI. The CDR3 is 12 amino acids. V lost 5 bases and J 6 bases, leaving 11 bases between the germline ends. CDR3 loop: CASSIQGSEQYF. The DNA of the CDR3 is TGTGCCAGCAGTATCCAGGGATCCGAGCAGTACTTC.

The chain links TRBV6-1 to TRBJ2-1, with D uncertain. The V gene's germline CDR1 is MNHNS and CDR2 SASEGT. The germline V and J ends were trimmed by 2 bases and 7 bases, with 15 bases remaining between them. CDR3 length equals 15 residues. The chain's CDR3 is CASSESPGSRNEQFF. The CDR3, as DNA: TGTGCCAGCAGTGAATCACCCGGGTCTAGGAATGAGCAGTTCTTC.

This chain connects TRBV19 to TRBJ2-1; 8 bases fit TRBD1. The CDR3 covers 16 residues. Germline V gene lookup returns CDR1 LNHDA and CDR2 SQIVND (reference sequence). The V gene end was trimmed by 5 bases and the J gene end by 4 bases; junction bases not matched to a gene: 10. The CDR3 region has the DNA TGTGCCAGTAGTCCGGGGACAGGTGGGCAATACAATGAGCAGTTCTTC. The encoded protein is CASSPGTGGQYNEQFF.

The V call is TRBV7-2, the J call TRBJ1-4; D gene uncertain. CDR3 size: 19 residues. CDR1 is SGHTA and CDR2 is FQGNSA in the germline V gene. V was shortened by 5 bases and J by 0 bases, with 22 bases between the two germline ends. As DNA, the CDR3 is TGTGCCAGCAGCATCTCCCGTGGGTTCCGGGAATCAACTAATGAAAAACTGTTTTTT. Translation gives CASSISRGFRESTNEKLFF.

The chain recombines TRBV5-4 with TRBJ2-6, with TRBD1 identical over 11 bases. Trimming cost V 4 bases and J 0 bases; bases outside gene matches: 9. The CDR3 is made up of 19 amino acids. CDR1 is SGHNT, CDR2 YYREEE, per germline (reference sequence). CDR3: CASSKDTGTGGSGANVLTF. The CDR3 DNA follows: TGTGCCAGCAGCAAGGATACCGGGACAGGGGGCTCTGGGGCCAACGTCCTGACTTTC.

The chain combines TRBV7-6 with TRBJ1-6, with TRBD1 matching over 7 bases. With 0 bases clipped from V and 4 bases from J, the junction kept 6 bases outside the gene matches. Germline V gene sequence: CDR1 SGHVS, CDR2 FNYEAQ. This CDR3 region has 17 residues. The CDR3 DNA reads TGTGCCAGCAGCTTAGCGATCCCGGGACAGTATAATTCACCCCTCCACTTT. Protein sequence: CASSLAIPGQYNSPLHF.

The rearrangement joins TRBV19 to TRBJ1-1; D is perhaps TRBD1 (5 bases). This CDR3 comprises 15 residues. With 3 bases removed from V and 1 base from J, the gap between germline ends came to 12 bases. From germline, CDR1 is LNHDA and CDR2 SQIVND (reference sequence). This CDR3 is CASSIPRQGNTEAFF. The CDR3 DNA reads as TGTGCCAGTAGTATTCCTCGGCAGGGGAACACTGAAGCTTTCTTT.

The CDR3 DNA is TGCGCCAGCAGCCCCCATAGCGGGGGTACAGATACGCAGTATTTT. Translated, it gives CASSPHSGGTDTQYF. V is TRBV5-1 and J is TRBJ2-3, with TRBD2 matching over 9 bases. This CDR3 spans 15 amino acids. After removal of 4 bases from V and 3 bases from J, the junction contained 6 bases not matched to a gene. The V gene's germline CDR1 is SGHRS and CDR2 YFSETQ.

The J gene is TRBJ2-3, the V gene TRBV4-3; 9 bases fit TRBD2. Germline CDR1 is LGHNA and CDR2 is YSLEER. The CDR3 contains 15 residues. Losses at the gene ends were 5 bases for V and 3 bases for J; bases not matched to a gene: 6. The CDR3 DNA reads TGCGCCAGCAGCTACTCAGCGGGAGGAACAGATACGCAGTATTTT. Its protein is CASSYSAGGTDTQYF.

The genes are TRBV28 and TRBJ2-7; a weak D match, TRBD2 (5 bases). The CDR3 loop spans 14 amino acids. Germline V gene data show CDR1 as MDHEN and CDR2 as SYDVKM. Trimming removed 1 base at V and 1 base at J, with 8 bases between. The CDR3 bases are TGTGCCAGCAGTTTATTACGGACTTCCTACGAGCAGTACTTC. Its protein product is CASSLLRTSYEQYF.

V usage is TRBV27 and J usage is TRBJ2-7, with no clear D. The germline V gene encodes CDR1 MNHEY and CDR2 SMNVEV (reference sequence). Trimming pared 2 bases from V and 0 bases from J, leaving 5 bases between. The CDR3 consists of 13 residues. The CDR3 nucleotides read TGTGCCAGCAGTTTAAGCTTCTCCTACGAGCAGTACTTC. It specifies CASSLSFSYEQYF.